This TCR beta chain was identified in a study of glioma-infiltrating T cells. This clonotype was detected many times. The antigen remains undetermined. Losses at the gene ends were 0 bases for V and 3 bases for J; bases not matched to a gene: 6. Germline values: CDR1 SGHTA, CDR2 FQGNSA. CDR3 size: 18 residues. The iRepertoire nested amplicon-rescue multiplex PCR amplified TCR alpha and beta CDR3s from RNA. Tissue mRNA or PBMC total RNA, about 90-450 ng, went into one-step reverse transcription and amplification. TCRdb re-called the multiplex PCR reads with MiXCR, one entry per CDR3 protein. The sample yields about 99,000 distinct CDR3 sequences, around 29% seen once. Broader study findings: Very few CDR3 sequences were shared between tissue and blood. Tissue-blood divergence was below expectation in non-neoplastic patients, above in gliomas.

The sequenced sample consisted of glioma tissue, nonneoplastic brain tissue, or PBMCs (not recorded which). This receptor was identified in a human donor with low-grade glioma or glioblastoma, undergoing nonglioma brain surgery, or in good health (not recorded which). The genes are TRBV7-2 and TRBJ2-1; TRBD2 agrees at 12 bases. This chain's CDR3 is CASSLAGLTSGSYNEQFF. The CDR3 bases are TGTGCCAGCAGCTTAGCGGGCTTGACTAGCGGGAGCTACAATGAGCAGTTCTTC.